Listed below are T cell receptor beta chains from one sample, sequenced in a study of shared clonotypes between healthy human individuals. The table came from immunoSEQ multiplex PCR; TCRdb's copy has only in-frame clones and leaves some out. This table holds around 1.5 million clones, around 98% found once. The sample comprised naive CD4+ T cells sorted from blood. These receptors were taken from a man aged 25 to 45 in good health. CDR3s include the opening cysteine and the closing phenylalanine or tryptophan. A D gene is named only where the DNA matches it firmly. Some rows have no size entry. The others give once, few or many, or a class for an expanded clone.

v_call	j_call	d_call	clone_size	cdr3_aa	cdr3_nt
TRBV18	TRBJ2-1	.	once	CASSSYNEQFF	TGTGCCAGCTCGAGCTACAATGAGCAGTTCTTC
TRBV30	TRBJ2-7	TRBD2	.	CARPARSSGGHEQYF	TGTGCCCGGCCGGCCCGCTCATCGGGAGGCCACGAGCAGTACTTC
TRBV29-1	TRBJ1-2	.	.	CSARGPEGYTF	TGCAGCGCCCGGGGCCCAGAGGGCTACACCTTC
TRBV28	TRBJ1-5	TRBD1	.	CASSRGTGRESNQPQHF	TGTGCCAGCAGTCGGGGGACAGGGAGGGAAAGCAATCAGCCCCAGCATTTT
TRBV20-1	TRBJ2-7	.	.	CSASNSYEQYF	TGCAGTGCTAGTAACAGCTACGAGCAGTACTTC
TRBV19	TRBJ2-2	.	.	CASSIDSRGELFF	TGTGCCAGTAGTATAGATTCGCGCGGGGAGCTGTTTTTT
TRBV11-2	TRBJ2-5	TRBD2	.	CASSYLSGSLVETQYF	TGTGCCAGCAGCTACCTTAGCGGGAGCCTCGTGGAGACCCAGTACTTC
TRBV19	TRBJ1-2	.	.	CASSLVTANYGYTF	TGTGCCAGTAGTCTCGTCACGGCGAACTATGGCTACACCTTC
TRBV29-1	TRBJ1-2	.	.	CSVAPDMGYGYTF	TGCAGCGTGGCCCCGGACATGGGCTATGGCTACACCTTC
TRBV6-6	TRBJ2-7	TRBD1	.	CASSLGTGRHEQYF	TGTGCCAGCAGTTTGGGGACAGGGCGCCACGAGCAGTACTTC
TRBV7-9	TRBJ2-3	TRBD2	.	CASPQMASGIPDTQYF	TGTGCCAGCCCCCAGATGGCTAGCGGGATTCCAGATACGCAGTATTTT
TRBV2	TRBJ1-1	.	.	CASSFGGPEAFF	TGTGCCAGCTCCTTCGGGGGGCCTGAAGCTTTCTTT
TRBV5-1	TRBJ1-5	.	.	CASSLEGGPGQPQHF	TGCGCCAGCAGCTTGGAAGGGGGGCCGGGTCAGCCCCAGCATTTT
TRBV18	TRBJ1-2	.	.	CASSPPGRQAIPLGYTF	TGTGCCAGCTCACCACCGGGTCGACAGGCCATCCCCTTGGGCTACACCTTC
TRBV12-5	TRBJ1-1	.	.	CASARIVGRNTEAFF	TGTGCTAGTGCCCGCATCGTCGGACGGAACACTGAAGCTTTCTTT
TRBV29-1	TRBJ1-4	.	.	CSATGPDEKLFF	TGCAGCGCCACAGGGCCTGATGAAAAACTGTTTTTT
TRBV18	TRBJ2-7	.	.	CASSPRRYEQYF	TGTGCCAGCTCACCAAGGCGATACGAGCAGTACTTC
TRBV5-1	TRBJ1-3	.	.	CASSFSQGDSGNTIYF	TGCGCCAGCAGCTTTAGTCAGGGTGACTCTGGAAACACCATATATTTT
TRBV15	TRBJ2-7	TRBD1	once	CATSRLKGQGSYEQYF	TGTGCCACCAGCAGACTCAAGGGACAGGGGTCCTACGAGCAGTACTTC
TRBV5-5	TRBJ2-1	TRBD1	.	CASSQGQGGSYNEQFF	TGTGCCAGCAGCCAAGGACAGGGGGGCTCCTACAATGAGCAGTTCTTC
TRBV27	TRBJ1-2	.	.	CASSRGDYGYTF	TGTGCCAGCTCCCGAGGGGACTATGGCTACACCTTC
TRBV7-2	TRBJ2-1	.	.	CASSLSATYNEQFF	TGTGCCAGCAGCTTATCTGCTACCTACAATGAGCAGTTCTTC
TRBV2	TRBJ2-3	.	.	CASSEYIRDRGTDTQYF	TGTGCCAGCAGTGAATATATACGGGATCGGGGCACAGATACGCAGTATTTT
TRBV5-5	TRBJ2-1	.	.	CASSLKNEQFF	TGTGCCAGCAGCTTGAAAAATGAGCAGTTCTTC
TRBV18	TRBJ2-1	TRBD2	.	CASSPSMVAGTYNEQFF	TGTGCCAGCTCACCGAGTATGGTAGCGGGCACCTACAATGAGCAGTTCTTC
TRBV6-5	TRBJ2-7	.	.	CASSLGPGATYEQYF	TGTGCCAGCAGTTTAGGACCAGGGGCGACCTACGAGCAGTACTTC
TRBV7-8	TRBJ1-4	TRBD1	.	CASSSPAGGELANEKLFF	TGTGCCAGCAGCTCCCCCGCAGGGGGCGAGTTAGCTAATGAAAAACTGTTTTTT
TRBV29-1	TRBJ2-1	TRBD2	.	CSTRQISSGPYNEQFF	TGCAGCACACGACAGATTTCTAGCGGCCCCTACAATGAGCAGTTCTTC
TRBV28	TRBJ2-3	TRBD2	.	CASSLGGVGTDTQYF	TGTGCCAGCAGTTTAGGGGGGGTCGGCACAGATACGCAGTATTTT
TRBV27	TRBJ1-2	.	.	CASSLGFNYGYTF	TGTGCCAGCAGTTTGGGATTTAACTATGGCTACACCTTC
TRBV28	TRBJ2-1	.	.	CASKTPHSYNEQFF	TGTGCCAGCAAAACTCCTCACTCCTACAATGAGCAGTTCTTC
TRBV4-3	TRBJ2-7	.	.	CASSQEAGQLFYEQYF	TGCGCCAGCAGCCAAGAGGCGGGACAGTTATTTTACGAGCAGTACTTC
TRBV5-6	TRBJ1-2	TRBD1	.	CASRLVGDSYGYTF	TGTGCCAGCCGTCTTGTAGGGGACAGTTATGGCTACACCTTC
TRBV14	TRBJ2-1	.	.	CASSPRVRPYNEQFF	TGTGCCAGCAGCCCTAGGGTAAGGCCCTACAATGAGCAGTTCTTC
TRBV11-3	TRBJ2-1	.	.	CASSSSVYNEQFF	TGTGCCAGCAGCTCTAGCGTATACAATGAGCAGTTCTTC
TRBV4-1	TRBJ2-2	.	.	CASSPPFSDANTGELFF	TGCGCCAGCAGCCCTCCATTTTCAGACGCGAACACCGGGGAGCTGTTTTTT
TRBV6-1	TRBJ1-5	TRBD1	.	CASSGGQGVVSNQPQHF	TGTGCCAGCAGTGGAGGACAGGGTGTGGTCAGCAATCAGCCCCAGCATTTT
TRBV9	TRBJ2-5	.	.	CASSAGREAQYF	TGTGCCAGCAGCGCAGGAAGAGAGGCCCAGTACTTC
TRBV5-4	TRBJ1-2	.	.	CASSRRDGTNYGYTF	TGTGCCAGCAGCCGCCGGGACGGGACCAACTATGGCTACACCTTC
TRBV5-1	TRBJ2-5	TRBD2	.	CASSPGLAGGGETQYF	TGCGCCAGCAGCCCGGGACTAGCGGGAGGTGGGGAGACCCAGTACTTC
TRBV2	TRBJ1-2	TRBD1	.	CASRETGQTYGYTF	TGTGCCAGCAGGGAAACGGGACAGACCTATGGCTACACCTTC
TRBV5-1	TRBJ2-1	TRBD2	.	CASSLGTSGNNEQFF	TGCGCCAGCAGCTTGGGTACTAGCGGTAACAATGAGCAGTTCTTC
TRBV2	TRBJ2-3	.	.	CASSNKVAGTDTQYF	TGTGCCAGCAGTAATAAGGTGGCGGGAACAGATACGCAGTATTTT
TRBV27	TRBJ1-5	.	.	CASSPAALGGKQPQHF	TGTGCCAGCAGTCCAGCGGCGTTGGGGGGGAAACAGCCCCAGCATTTT
TRBV2	TRBJ1-5	TRBD1	.	CASTLREDRGGSSNQPQHF	TGTGCCAGCACCCTGCGGGAAGACAGGGGAGGAAGCAGCAATCAGCCCCAGCATTTT
TRBV18	TRBJ2-7	TRBD2	.	CASSPTGGVRYEQYF	TGTGCCAGCTCACCCACCGGGGGGGTTCGGTACGAGCAGTACTTC
TRBV5-1	TRBJ1-1	.	.	CASTNTMNTEAFF	TGCGCCAGCACCAATACGATGAACACTGAAGCTTTCTTT
TRBV6-6	TRBJ2-7	.	.	CASKDSYEQYF	TGTGCCAGCAAGGACTCCTACGAGCAGTACTTC
TRBV10-3	TRBJ2-7	.	.	CAISERGGYYEQYF	TGTGCCATCAGTGAGCGGGGCGGATACTACGAGCAGTACTTC
TRBV18	TRBJ2-2	.	.	CASSPGGNGVTGELFF	TGTGCCAGCTCACCGGGGGGAAATGGAGTAACCGGGGAGCTGTTTTTT
TRBV7-7	TRBJ2-1	TRBD2	.	CASSATSGHDNEQFF	TGTGCTAGCAGCGCTACTAGCGGGCATGACAATGAGCAGTTCTTC
TRBV11-2	TRBJ2-7	.	.	CASSLVPGSSYEQYF	TGTGCCAGCAGCTTAGTTCCGGGGAGCTCCTACGAGCAGTACTTC
TRBV5-1	TRBJ2-1	.	.	CASSSRPPDRAYEQFF	TGCGCCAGCAGCTCCCGACCCCCCGACAGAGCCTATGAGCAGTTCTTC
TRBV7-6	TRBJ2-3	.	.	CASSLAGGLGTDTQYF	TGTGCCAGCAGCTTAGCTGGAGGGTTAGGCACAGATACGCAGTATTTT